Here is one T cell receptor beta chain with its context. The antigen remains undetermined. CDR1 SGHRS and CDR2 YFSETQ come from the germline V gene. The CDR3 is made up of 14 amino acids. Trimming took off 3 bases at V and 0 bases at J, with 4 bases between the two ends. The data are from a study of T cells in localized non-small cell lung cancer. Only in-frame clones appear in the TCRdb table, and some are missing; sequencing was by immunoSEQ multiplex PCR. The sample carries around 34,000 clones, roughly 93% recorded once. Broader study findings: As only one tumor region underwent sequencing, heterogeneity remains possible.

The starting material was peripheral blood, obtained before any cancer treatment. The clonotype was recovered from a female donor of 60 years or more with stage I lung adenocarcinoma. The rearrangement uses TRBV5-1 and TRBJ2-6; D unresolved. CDR3 residues: CASSSYSGANVLTF. CDR3 nucleotide sequence: TGCGCCAGCAGCTCGTACTCTGGGGCCAACGTCCTGACTTTC.